A single sample is the source of the 2 T cell receptor beta chains below, sequenced in a study of beta chain features in type 1 diabetes. Isolated RNA was reverse transcribed in full, so expressed TCRB transcripts were sequenced. Libraries were prepared by immunoSEQ multiplex PCR; TCRdb keeps only in-frame clonotypes and omits some of them. The repertoire holds 150,000 to 200,000 clones, with more than 60% as singletons. Antigen specificity for these receptors is unknown. Study-level results: Moderately but significantly shorter TCRB CDR3s were found in Type 1 diabetes patients in all four CD4+ subsets.

Sequencing was performed on naive CD4+ T cells from blood. The receptors derive from a man under 40 with type 1 diabetes.

The V call is TRBV30, the J call TRBJ1-5, with D uncertain. The CDR3 spans 13 residues. The V end was cut by 2 bases, the J end by 0 bases, with 5 bases between. Germline V gene sequence: CDR1 GTSNPN, CDR2 SVGIG (reference sequence). CDR3 region: CAWSPLSNQPQHF. The CDR3, as DNA: TGTGCCTGGAGTCCGCTTAGCAATCAGCCCCAGCATTTT.

As to this clone: Within the sample, other DNA sequences also encode this same CDR3. V gene TRBV9 combines with J gene TRBJ2-1; unclear D gene. CDR1 and CDR2 (germline): SGDLS, YYNGEE. The CDR3 runs to 14 residues. V was clipped by 0 bases and J by 0 bases, with 4 bases between them. CDR3 nucleotide sequence: TGTGCCAGCAGCGTAGGGAGCTCCTACAATGAGCAGTTCTTC. The encoded protein is CASSVGSSYNEQFF. The full variable domain, with the rest looked up from reference TRBV9 and TRBJ2-1, is DSGVTQTPKHLITATGQRVTLRCSPRSGDLSVYWYQQSLDQGLQFLIQYYNGEERAKGNILERFSAQQFPDLHSELNLSSLELGDSALYFCASSVGSSYNEQFFGPGTRLTVL.